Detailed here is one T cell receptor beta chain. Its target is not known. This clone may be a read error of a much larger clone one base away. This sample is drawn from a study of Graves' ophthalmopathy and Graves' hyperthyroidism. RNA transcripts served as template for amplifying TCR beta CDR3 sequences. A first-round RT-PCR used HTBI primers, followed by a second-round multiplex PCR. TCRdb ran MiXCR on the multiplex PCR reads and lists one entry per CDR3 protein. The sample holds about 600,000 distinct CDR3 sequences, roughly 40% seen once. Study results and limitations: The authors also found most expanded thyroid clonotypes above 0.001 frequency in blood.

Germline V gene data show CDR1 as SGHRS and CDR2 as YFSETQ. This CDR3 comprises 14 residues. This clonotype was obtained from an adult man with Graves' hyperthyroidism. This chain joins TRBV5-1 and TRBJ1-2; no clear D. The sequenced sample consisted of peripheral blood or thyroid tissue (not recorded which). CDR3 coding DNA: TGTGCCAACAGCTTACCGCGGGGAAACTATGGCTACACCTTC. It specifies CANSLPRGNYGYTF.